This T cell receptor (beta chain) comes out of a study of T cells in Graves' hyperthyroidism and ophthalmopathy. CDR1 and CDR2 (germline): SGHAT, FQNNGV. This CDR3 has 13 amino acids. V was shortened by 1 base and J by 4 bases, with 7 bases between the two germline ends. What was amplified from RNA transcripts were TCR beta CDR3 regions. The HTBI primer set was used in a first-round RT-PCR of the TCR CDR3. TCRdb re-called the multiplex PCR reads through MiXCR, storing one row per CDR3 protein. The profile covers 550,000 to 700,000 distinct CDR3 sequences, with about 43% appearing a single time and over 15% taken by the ten largest. Whole-study results and caveats: The majority of expanded thyroid clonotypes above 0.001 also appeared in blood.

On this clonotype: Its antigen is still unknown.

The receptor was isolated from an adult woman with Graves' disease, either hyperthyroidism or ophthalmopathy (not recorded which). The chain carries TRBV11-2 and TRBJ2-5; D remains ambiguous. The sample comprised peripheral blood or thyroid tissue (not recorded which). The CDR3 nucleotides read TGTGCCAGCAGCTTAGCCAGATCAGAGACCCAGTACTTC. Translating it yields CASSLARSETQYF.